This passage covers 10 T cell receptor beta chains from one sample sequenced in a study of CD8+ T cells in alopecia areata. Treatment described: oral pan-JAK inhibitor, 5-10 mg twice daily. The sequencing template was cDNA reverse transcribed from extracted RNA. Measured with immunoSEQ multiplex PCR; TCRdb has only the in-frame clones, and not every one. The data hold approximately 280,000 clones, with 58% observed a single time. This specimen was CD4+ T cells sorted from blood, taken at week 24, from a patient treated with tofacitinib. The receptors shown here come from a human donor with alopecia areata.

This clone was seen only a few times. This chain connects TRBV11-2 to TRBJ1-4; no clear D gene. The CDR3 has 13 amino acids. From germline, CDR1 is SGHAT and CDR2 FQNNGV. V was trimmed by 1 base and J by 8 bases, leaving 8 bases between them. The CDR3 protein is CASSLASQEKLFF. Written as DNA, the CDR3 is TGTGCCAGCAGCTTAGCTTCGCAGGAAAAACTGTTTTTT. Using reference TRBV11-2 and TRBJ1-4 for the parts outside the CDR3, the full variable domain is EAGVAQSPRYKIIEKRQSVAFWCNPISGHATLYWYQQILGQGPKLLIQFQNNGVVDDSQLPKDRFSAERLKGVDSTLKIQPAKLEDSAVYLCASSLASQEKLFFGSGTQLSVL.

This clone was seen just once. CDR3 sequence reads: CASSPSGGQINEQFF. In DNA form, the CDR3 reads TGTGCCAGCAGCCCTAGCGGGGGGCAGATCAATGAGCAGTTCTTC. This rearrangement joins TRBV7-6 to TRBJ2-1; 11 positions agree with TRBD2. CDR1 is SGHVS and CDR2 is FNYEAQ in the germline V gene. The CDR3 sequence is 15 residues long. V lost 5 bases and J lost 6; bases outside the gene matches: 6.

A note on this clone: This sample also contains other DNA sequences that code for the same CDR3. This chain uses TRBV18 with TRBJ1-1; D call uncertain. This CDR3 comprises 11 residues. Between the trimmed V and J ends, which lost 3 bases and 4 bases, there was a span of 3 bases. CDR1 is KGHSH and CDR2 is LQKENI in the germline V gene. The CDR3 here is CASSPGTEAFF. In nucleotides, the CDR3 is TGTGCCAGCTCACCGGGCACTGAAGCTTTCTTT.

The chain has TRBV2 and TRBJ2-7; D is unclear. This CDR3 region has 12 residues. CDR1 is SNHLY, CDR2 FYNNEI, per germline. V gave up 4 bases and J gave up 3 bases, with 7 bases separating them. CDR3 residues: CASSVRNYEQYF. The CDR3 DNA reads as TGTGCCAGCAGTGTTAGGAACTACGAGCAGTACTTC. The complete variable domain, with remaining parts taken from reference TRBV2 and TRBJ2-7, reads EPEVTQTPSHQVTQMGQEVILRCVPISNHLYFYWYRQILGQKVEFLVSFYNNEISEKSEIFDDQFSVERPDGSNFTLKIRSTKLEDSAMYFCASSVRNYEQYFGPGTRLTVT.

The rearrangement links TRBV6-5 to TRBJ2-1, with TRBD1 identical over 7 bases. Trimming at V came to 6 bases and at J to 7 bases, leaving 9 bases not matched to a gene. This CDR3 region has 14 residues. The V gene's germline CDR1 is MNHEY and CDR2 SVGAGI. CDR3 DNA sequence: TGTGCCAGCAGCCAACGACAGGGTAGAAATGAGCAGTTCTTC. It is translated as CASSQRQGRNEQFF.

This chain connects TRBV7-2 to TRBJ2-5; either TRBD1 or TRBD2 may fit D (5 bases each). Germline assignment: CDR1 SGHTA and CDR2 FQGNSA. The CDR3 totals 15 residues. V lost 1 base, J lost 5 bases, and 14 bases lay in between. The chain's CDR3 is CASSLGGYRVETQYF. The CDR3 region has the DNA TGTGCCAGCAGCTTAGGGGGGTACCGAGTGGAGACCCAGTACTTC.

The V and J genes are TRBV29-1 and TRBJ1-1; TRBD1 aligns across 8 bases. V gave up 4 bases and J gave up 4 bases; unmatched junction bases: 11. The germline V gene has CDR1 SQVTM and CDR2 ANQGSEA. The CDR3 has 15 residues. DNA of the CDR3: TGCAGCGTTGTGACAGGGGCTCGGGTAGGCACTGAAGCTTTCTTT. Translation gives CSVVTGARVGTEAFF.

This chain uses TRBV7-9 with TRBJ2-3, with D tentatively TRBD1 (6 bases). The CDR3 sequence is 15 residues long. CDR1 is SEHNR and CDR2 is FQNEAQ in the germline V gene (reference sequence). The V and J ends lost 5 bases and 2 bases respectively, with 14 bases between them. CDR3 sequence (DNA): TGTGCCAGCAGCCTAAGGGGACAACACACAGATACGCAGTATTTT. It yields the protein CASSLRGQHTDTQYF.

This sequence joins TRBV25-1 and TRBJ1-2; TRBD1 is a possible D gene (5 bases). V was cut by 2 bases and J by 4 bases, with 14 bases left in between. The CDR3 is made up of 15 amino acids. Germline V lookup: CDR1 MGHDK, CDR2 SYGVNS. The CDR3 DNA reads TGTGCCAGCAGTGAAGGGCAGGGTTCATCCTATGGCTACACCTTC. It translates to CASSEGQGSSYGYTF.

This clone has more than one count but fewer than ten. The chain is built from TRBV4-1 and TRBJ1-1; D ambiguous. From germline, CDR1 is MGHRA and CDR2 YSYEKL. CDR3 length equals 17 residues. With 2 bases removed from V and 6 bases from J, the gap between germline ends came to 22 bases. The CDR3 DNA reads TGCGCCAGCAGCCAAATAGGAGGAGGCGCGGGAAGGTCTGAAGCTTTCTTT. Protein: CASSQIGGGAGRSEAFF.